Following are 29 T cell receptor beta chains from one sample sequenced in a study of shared clonotypes between healthy human individuals. Libraries were prepared by immunoSEQ multiplex PCR; TCRdb keeps only in-frame clonotypes and omits some of them. Found here are under 750,000 clones, 72% of them singletons; the top ten hold less than 2%. Source material: memory CD4+ T cells sorted from blood. Subset described: CD45RA-negative fraction. Source of these receptors: a woman in her twenties or thirties in good health.

This chain links TRBV7-9 with TRBJ1-1, with D tentatively TRBD1 (6 bases). With 3 bases removed from V and 5 bases from J, the gap between germline ends came to 10 bases. The length of the CDR3 is 13 residues. Germline V gene lookup returns CDR1 SEHNR and CDR2 FQNEAQ (reference sequence). This chain's CDR3 is CASSFRGGTEAFF. CDR3 coding DNA: TGTGCCAGCAGCTTCCGAGGGGGGACTGAAGCTTTCTTT.

The chain combines TRBV5-1 with TRBJ1-1; TRBD1 might be the D (5 bases). Trimming cost V 4 bases and J 1 base, with 17 bases left between them. Germline CDR1 SGHRS, CDR2 YFSETQ. The CDR3 sequence is 16 residues long. The CDR3 bases are TGCGCCAGCAGCAATAGAGCGGGACTTAGGAACACTGAAGCTTTCTTT. This encodes CASSNRAGLRNTEAFF.

This clone has a handful of counts. The V gene is TRBV5-1, the J gene TRBJ1-4; D not resolved. With 4 bases removed from V and 5 bases from J, the gap between germline ends came to 12 bases. CDR1 SGHRS and CDR2 YFSETQ come from the germline V gene. This CDR3 has 14 residues. The CDR3 sequence is CASSLRKSNEKLFF. For the CDR3, the DNA is TGCGCCAGCAGCCTTCGGAAGAGCAATGAAAAACTGTTTTTT.

The chain recombines TRBV6-1 with TRBJ1-4; D call uncertain. V was trimmed by 4 bases and J by 12 bases, leaving 12 bases between them. CDR3 length: 12 amino acids. CDR1 MNHNS and CDR2 SASEGT come from the germline V gene. CDR3 DNA sequence: TGTGCCAGCAGTGGTTACCCAACGGAACTGTTTTTT. Translating it yields CASSGYPTELFF.

The count of this clone is one. The rearrangement uses TRBV30 and TRBJ1-1, with unresolved D. This CDR3 contains 13 residues. Trimming pared 5 bases from V and 3 bases from J, leaving 13 bases between. CDR1 and CDR2 from the germline V gene are GTSNPN and SVGIG (reference sequence). The DNA for the CDR3 is TGTGCCTGGGCACCAGAACGCGACACTGAAGCTTTCTTT. This encodes CAWAPERDTEAFF.

This clone was observed a few times. The chain is built from TRBV29-1 and TRBJ2-1; D is possibly TRBD1 (5 bases). CDR3 length: 15 residues. Germline assignment: CDR1 SQVTM and CDR2 ANQGSEA. The ends were cut back, 1 base at V and 4 bases at J, with 14 bases in the middle. CDR3 region: CSVEGIDSNYNEQFF. The DNA of the CDR3 is TGCAGCGTTGAAGGGATTGACAGCAATTACAATGAGCAGTTCTTC.

This chain joins TRBV2 and TRBJ2-3; 7 nucleotides agree with TRBD1. Germline assignment: CDR1 SNHLY and CDR2 FYNNEI. The length of the CDR3 is 14 residues. J lost 2 bases, V lost 7 bases, and 6 bases had no gene match. The CDR3 spells CASNPTGFTDTQYF. The DNA of the CDR3 is TGTGCCAGCAACCCGACAGGGTTCACAGATACGCAGTATTTT.

CDR3 sequence: CASSRDRSPGNQPQHF. CDR3 nucleotide sequence: TGTGCCAGCAGTCGGGACAGGTCCCCGGGCAATCAGCCCCAGCATTTT. V gene TRBV6-6 combines with J gene TRBJ1-5; 8 bases map to TRBD1. Losses at the gene ends were 5 bases for V and 2 bases for J; bases not matched to a gene: 8. There are 16 residues in the CDR3. The V gene's germline CDR1 is MNHNY and CDR2 SVGAGI (reference sequence).

The rearrangement links TRBV5-1 to TRBJ2-7; D not certain. Germline V CDR1 and CDR2: SGHRS, YFSETQ. With 5 bases removed from V and 3 bases from J, the gap between germline ends came to 12 bases. The CDR3 has 13 amino acids. CDR3 sequence (DNA): TGCGCCAGCAGTGTACACGGCTACTACGAGCAGTACTTC. Translating gives CASSVHGYYEQYF. Combining the CDR3 with reference TRBV5-1 and TRBJ2-7 gives the whole variable domain KAGVTQTPRYLIKTRGQQVTLSCSPISGHRSVSWYQQTPGQGLQFLFEYFSETQRNKGNFPGRFSGRQFSNSRSEMNVSTLELGDSALYLCASSVHGYYEQYFGPGTRLTVT.

The table lists this clone with a few counts. The J gene is TRBJ2-7, the V gene TRBV18; 7 bases fit TRBD1. CDR1 is KGHSH and CDR2 is LQKENI in the germline V gene. V dropped 3 bases and J dropped 5; count of bases not matched to a gene: 10. The CDR3 is made up of 15 amino acids. CDR3 region: CASSPSAEGANEQYF. CDR3 coding DNA: TGTGCCAGCTCACCCTCCGCCGAGGGGGCAAACGAGCAGTACTTC.

The rearrangement links TRBV27 to TRBJ2-2; D is unresolved. Trimming removed 5 bases from V and 0 bases from J, with 7 bases in between. Germline CDR1 is MNHEY and CDR2 is SMNVEV (reference sequence). CDR3 size: 14 residues. The CDR3 nucleotides are TGTGCCAGCAGTAAGTGGTCGAACACCGGGGAGCTGTTTTTT. Translating it yields CASSKWSNTGELFF.

The chain employs TRBV27 and TRBJ2-6, with TRBD2 matching 8 bases. Germline trimming cut 3 bases from V and 3 bases from J; bases unmatched to any gene: 10. Germline V gene sequence: CDR1 MNHEY, CDR2 SMNVEV (reference sequence). This CDR3 comprises 18 residues. DNA for the CDR3: TGTGCCAGCAGTTTTGTTGGGCGGGAGGTAGGTGGGGCCAACGTCCTGACTTTC. This gives the protein CASSFVGREVGGANVLTF.

The sample holds many counts of this clone. The V gene is TRBV29-1, the J gene TRBJ1-2, with 11 bases that match TRBD1. V dropped 4 bases and J dropped 5; count of bases not matched to a gene: 6. The germline V gene has CDR1 SQVTM and CDR2 ANQGSEA. CDR3 size: 14 residues. In DNA, the CDR3 is TGCAGCGTTGTATCAGGGACAGGGGGGTATGGCTACACCTTC. It specifies CSVVSGTGGYGYTF.

This chain connects TRBV28 to TRBJ2-5; D is ambiguous. CDR1 MDHEN and CDR2 SYDVKM come from the germline V gene. The CDR3 loop spans 12 amino acids. With 6 bases removed from V and 5 bases from J, the gap between germline ends came to 10 bases. The CDR3 region has the DNA TGTGCCAGCAGCTCGACAACCGAGACCCAGTACTTC. It translates to CASSSTTETQYF.

The rearrangement joins TRBV2 to TRBJ2-3; tentative D call: TRBD2 (5 bases). Germline V CDR1 and CDR2: SNHLY, FYNNEI. V dropped 4 bases and J dropped 1 base, with 15 bases sitting between them. This CDR3 is built from 16 residues. For the CDR3, the DNA is TGTGCCAGCAGTGGGGCTAGCAATATCGGCACAGATACGCAGTATTTT. Its translation: CASSGASNIGTDTQYF.

V usage is TRBV11-3 and J usage is TRBJ2-1, with D hard to call. The CDR3 is 15 amino acids. In germline, CDR1 is SGHNT, CDR2 YENEEA. Trimming left V 5 bases short and J 0 bases short, with 11 bases between. CDR3 protein: CASSPRLSSYNEQFF. For the CDR3, the DNA is TGTGCCAGCAGCCCTCGACTGAGCTCCTACAATGAGCAGTTCTTC.

CDR3 in amino acids: CATSRDLVGSSYNEQFF. CDR3 nucleotides: TGTGCCACCAGCAGAGACCTCGTCGGGAGCTCCTACAATGAGCAGTTCTTC. The rearrangement links TRBV15 to TRBJ2-1; D may be TRBD2 (6 bases). The CDR3 consists of 17 residues. Looked up from germline, CDR1 is LNHNV and CDR2 is YYDKDF (reference sequence). Trimming left V 0 bases short and J 0 bases short, with 12 bases between.

This clone was seen many times. V usage is TRBV19 and J usage is TRBJ2-3; a weak D match, TRBD1 (6 bases). Trimming removed 6 bases at V and 2 bases at J, with 12 bases between. The CDR3 consists of 14 residues. The germline V gene has CDR1 LNHDA and CDR2 SQIVND (reference sequence). The CDR3 DNA follows: TGTGCCAGTAGATTACAGGGTTCCACAGATACGCAGTATTTT. It codes for CASRLQGSTDTQYF.

As concerns this clone: Distinct nucleotide sequences in the sample also encode this CDR3. The gene calls are TRBV28 and TRBJ1-1; TRBD1 matches 8 bases. The CDR3 has 15 residues. V lost 5 bases, J lost 1 base, and 6 bases stayed unmatched. CDR1 and CDR2 from the germline V gene are MDHEN and SYDVKM. CDR3 in DNA: TGTGCCAGCAGTCCGAGACAGGGGTGGAACACTGAAGCTTTCTTT. This encodes CASSPRQGWNTEAFF.

The chain has TRBV10-3 and TRBJ2-3; D possibly uses TRBD1 or TRBD2 (6 bases each). V was pared by 0 bases and J by 4 bases, with 14 bases between. The CDR3 consists of 16 residues. Germline CDR1 and CDR2: ENHRY and SYGVKD. The CDR3 nucleotides are TGTGCCATCAGTGAGTCTGGGGGGCTTTCGGCAGATACGCAGTATTTT. Its translation is CAISESGGLSADTQYF.

V usage is TRBV28 and J usage is TRBJ2-2; D may be TRBD1 (5 bases). V was shortened by 7 bases and J by 4 bases, with 16 bases between the two germline ends. CDR1 is MDHEN, CDR2 SYDVKM, per germline. There are 15 residues in the CDR3. CDR3 sequence reads: CASKGPMASTGELFF. The CDR3 nucleotides are TGTGCCAGCAAGGGGCCGATGGCCTCCACCGGGGAGCTGTTTTTT.

On this clone: Other DNA sequences within the sample encode an identical CDR3. V gene TRBV5-1 combines with J gene TRBJ1-1; a possible D gene is TRBD1 (5 bases). Germline loops: CDR1 SGHRS, CDR2 YFSETQ. V gave up 2 bases and J gave up 2 bases, with 7 bases separating them. The CDR3 has 13 amino acids. The CDR3 region has the DNA TGCGCCAGCAGCTTAGACAGCAACACTGAAGCTTTCTTT. It codes for CASSLDSNTEAFF. Full variable domain (missing parts from reference TRBV5-1 and TRBJ1-1): KAGVTQTPRYLIKTRGQQVTLSCSPISGHRSVSWYQQTPGQGLQFLFEYFSETQRNKGNFPGRFSGRQFSNSRSEMNVSTLELGDSALYLCASSLDSNTEAFFGQGTRLTVV.

V is TRBV7-6 and J is TRBJ2-1; 14 positions match TRBD2. CDR1 and CDR2 from the germline V gene are SGHVS and FNYEAQ. CDR3 size: 20 residues. After removal of 0 bases from V and 0 bases from J, the junction contained 7 bases not matched to a gene. The CDR3 spells CASSLAQPGTSGGSYNEQFF. DNA for the CDR3: TGTGCCAGCAGCTTAGCCCAACCCGGGACTAGCGGGGGCTCCTACAATGAGCAGTTCTTC.

The rearrangement links TRBV7-2 to TRBJ1-2; D possibly corresponds to TRBD1 (5 bases). The germline V gene encodes CDR1 SGHTA and CDR2 FQGNSA. Between the trimmed V and J ends, which lost 5 bases and 4 bases, there was a span of 17 bases. The CDR3 totals 15 residues. DNA of the CDR3: TGTGCCAGCAGCCCTGGCGGGGGGGGAGGCTATGGCTACACCTTC. This encodes CASSPGGGGGYGYTF.

J is TRBJ2-5 and V is TRBV5-4; D might be TRBD2 (6 bases). The CDR3 has 15 amino acids. Trimming removed 9 bases from V and 1 base from J, with 19 bases in between. The V gene's germline CDR1 is SGHNT and CDR2 YYREEE (reference sequence). The CDR3: CATTAGGSIQETQYF. CDR3 coding DNA: TGTGCCACCACAGCTGGGGGGAGTATCCAAGAGACCCAGTACTTC.

This clone was recorded at least ten times. The rearrangement links TRBV7-6 to TRBJ2-5; the match to TRBD1 covers 7 bases. The CDR3 spans 16 residues. Germline V gene data show CDR1 as SGHVS and CDR2 as FNYEAQ. V lost 0 bases to trimming and J lost 5 bases; unmatched junction nucleotides: 9. CDR3 protein: CASSLAGPGGAETQYF. CDR3 nucleotides: TGTGCCAGCAGCTTAGCGGGCCCAGGGGGTGCCGAGACCCAGTACTTC.

For the CDR3, the DNA is TGTGCCAGCAGTGCAGGAGGTTTAGGGGGTGGCTACACCTTC. Amino acids: CASSAGGLGGGYTF. The V and J genes are TRBV2 and TRBJ1-2, with D perhaps TRBD1 (6 bases). The ends were cut back, 4 bases at V and 7 bases at J, with 16 bases in the middle. The CDR3 length is 14 residues. Per the germline V gene, CDR1 is SNHLY and CDR2 is FYNNEI.

This rearrangement joins TRBV2 to TRBJ1-5; D is unresolved. Germline V gene data show CDR1 as SNHLY and CDR2 as FYNNEI. This CDR3 region has 15 residues. V lost 3 bases and J lost 4, with 13 bases in between. The CDR3 DNA is TGTGCCAGCAGTGATTCACCCTCTGGAAATCAGCCCCAGCATTTT. Translating it yields CASSDSPSGNQPQHF. Full variable domain (outside the CDR3, taken from reference TRBV2 and TRBJ1-5): EPEVTQTPSHQVTQMGQEVILRCVPISNHLYFYWYRQILGQKVEFLVSFYNNEISEKSEIFDDQFSVERPDGSNFTLKIRSTKLEDSAMYFCASSDSPSGNQPQHFGDGTRLSIL.

This clone was observed a few times. The CDR3 reads CSVDTGSNYGYTF. Here the CDR3 DNA reads TGCAGCGTTGATACAGGTTCCAACTATGGCTACACCTTC. The chain carries TRBV29-1 and TRBJ1-2; a possible D gene is TRBD1 (5 bases). V was cut by 3 bases and J by 2 bases, with 10 bases left in between. The CDR3 length is 13 residues. Germline V gives CDR1 SQVTM, CDR2 ANQGSEA.